The clone carrying this TCR beta chain was seen more than once but under ten times. It was through 5'RACE template switching that TCR cDNA was made, with a universal primer site and UMIs added. TCRdb reprocessed the 5' RACE reads via MiXCR and lists one record per CDR3 protein. This sample has 300,000 to 350,000 distinct CDR3 sequences, with approximately 3.9% found just once. The source of the sample is a study of T cells after yellow fever vaccination. Study-level background: Fractions with few cells were prepared using SMART-Seq v4 Ultra Low Input.

Trimming cost V 3 bases and J 6 bases, with 18 bases left between them. This CDR3 spans 15 amino acids. The germline gives CDR1 KGHSH, CDR2 LQKENI. This TCR derives from a man aged 18 to 29 who received the YFV17D yellow fever vaccine. The chain joins TRBV18 to TRBJ2-7; TRBD1 or TRBD2 may be the D gene (7 bases each). The source was PBMCs, collected 5 days after the yellow fever booster vaccination. CDR3 nucleotides: TGTGCCAGCTCACCTACGTCAGGGGGGGTGAGCGAGCAGTACTTC. Protein sequence: CASSPTSGGVSEQYF.